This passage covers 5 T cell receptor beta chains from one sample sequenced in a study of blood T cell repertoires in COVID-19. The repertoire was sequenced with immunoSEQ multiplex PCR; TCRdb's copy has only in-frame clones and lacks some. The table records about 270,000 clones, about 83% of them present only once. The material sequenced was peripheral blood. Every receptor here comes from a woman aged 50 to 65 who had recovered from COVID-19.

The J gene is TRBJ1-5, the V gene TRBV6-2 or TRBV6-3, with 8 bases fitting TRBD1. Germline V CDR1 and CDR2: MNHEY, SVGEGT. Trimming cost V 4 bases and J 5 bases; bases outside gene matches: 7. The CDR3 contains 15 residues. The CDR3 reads CASSSGGQVDQPQHF. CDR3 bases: TGTGCCAGCAGTTCAGGGGGCCAAGTCGATCAGCCCCAGCATTTT.

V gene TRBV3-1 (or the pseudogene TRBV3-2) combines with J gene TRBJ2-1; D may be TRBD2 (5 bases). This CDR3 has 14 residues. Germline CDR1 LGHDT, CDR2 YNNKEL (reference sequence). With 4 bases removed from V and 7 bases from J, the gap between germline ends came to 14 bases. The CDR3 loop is CASSPGSFKNEQFF. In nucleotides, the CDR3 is TGTGCCAGCAGCCCGGGATCCTTCAAGAATGAGCAGTTCTTC.

This chain's CDR3 is CASSPLAPPEAFF. CDR3 bases: TGTGCCAGCAGTCCCCTGGCTCCTCCTGAAGCTTTCTTT. The J gene is TRBJ1-1, the V gene TRBV28, with D hard to call. V lost 5 bases and J 6 bases, leaving 13 bases between the germline ends. From germline, CDR1 is MDHEN and CDR2 SYDVKM. The CDR3 has 13 amino acids.

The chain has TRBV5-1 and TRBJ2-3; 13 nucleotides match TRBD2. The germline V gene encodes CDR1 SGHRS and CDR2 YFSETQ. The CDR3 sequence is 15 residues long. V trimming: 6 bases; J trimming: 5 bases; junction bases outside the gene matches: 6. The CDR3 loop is CASTGLAGVGDTQYF. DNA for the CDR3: TGCGCCAGCACCGGACTAGCGGGAGTGGGAGATACGCAGTATTTT. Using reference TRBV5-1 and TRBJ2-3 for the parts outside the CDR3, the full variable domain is KAGVTQTPRYLIKTRGQQVTLSCSPISGHRSVSWYQQTPGQGLQFLFEYFSETQRNKGNFPGRFSGRQFSNSRSEMNVSTLELGDSALYLCASTGLAGVGDTQYFGPGTRLTVL.

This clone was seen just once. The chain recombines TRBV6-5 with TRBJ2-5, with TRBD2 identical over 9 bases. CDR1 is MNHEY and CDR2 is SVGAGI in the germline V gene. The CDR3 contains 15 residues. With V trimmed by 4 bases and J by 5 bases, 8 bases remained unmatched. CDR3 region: CASSLAGALGETQYF. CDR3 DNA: TGTGCCAGCAGTTTAGCGGGGGCCCTAGGCGAGACCCAGTACTTC.